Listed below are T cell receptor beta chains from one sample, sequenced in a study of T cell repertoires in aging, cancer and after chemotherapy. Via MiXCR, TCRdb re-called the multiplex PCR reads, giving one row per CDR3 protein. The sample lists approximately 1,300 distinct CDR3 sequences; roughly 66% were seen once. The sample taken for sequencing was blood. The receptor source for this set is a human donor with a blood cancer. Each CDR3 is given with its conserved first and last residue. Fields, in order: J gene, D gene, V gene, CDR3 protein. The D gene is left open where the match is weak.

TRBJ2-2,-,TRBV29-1,CSAGNTGELFF
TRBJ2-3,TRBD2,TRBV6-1,CASNLAGGRPDTQYF
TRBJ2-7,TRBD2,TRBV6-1,CASSSGLATYEQYF
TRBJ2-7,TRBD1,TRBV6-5,CASSYGGQEINEQYF
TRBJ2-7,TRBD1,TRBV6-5,CASRAGTGGAEQYF
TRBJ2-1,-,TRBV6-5,CASSSPGRGMGEQFF
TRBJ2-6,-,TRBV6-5,CASSSSGANVMTF
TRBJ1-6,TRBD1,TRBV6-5,CASTKGQGAYSPLHF
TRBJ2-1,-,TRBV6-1,CASREGRGQSYNEQFF
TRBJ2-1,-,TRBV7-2,CASSSPGYNKQFF
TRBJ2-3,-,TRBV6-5,CASSEGMATDTQYF
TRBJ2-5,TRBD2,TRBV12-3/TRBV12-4,CASSPVGTRETQYF
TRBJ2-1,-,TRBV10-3,CAISESPGGTNYNEQFF
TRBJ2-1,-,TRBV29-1,CSVEGRRVPPQNNEQFF
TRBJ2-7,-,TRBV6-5,CASRPSQTGSYEQYF
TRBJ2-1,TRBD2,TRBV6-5,CAISLAGDEQFF
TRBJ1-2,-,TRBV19,CASSTQWGDGDYGYTF
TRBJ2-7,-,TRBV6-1,CASSLSPGAIYEQYF
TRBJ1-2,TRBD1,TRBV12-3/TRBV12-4,CASSFYGTGESGYTF
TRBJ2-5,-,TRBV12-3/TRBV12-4,CASRPQRGFETQYF
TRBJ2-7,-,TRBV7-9,CASSLGSSYSYEQYF
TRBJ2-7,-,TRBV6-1,CASLTAPHVAVPGKQYF
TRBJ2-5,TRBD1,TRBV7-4,CASSGGTGQETQYF
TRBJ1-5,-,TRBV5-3,CASSLAGARKPQHF
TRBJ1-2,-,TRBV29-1,CSAGGESGYTF
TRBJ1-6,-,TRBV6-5,CASTPGQGNSPLHF
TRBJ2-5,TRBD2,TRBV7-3,CASSPTSGSGETQYF
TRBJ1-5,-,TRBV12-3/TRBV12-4,CASSPLGGVNQPQHF
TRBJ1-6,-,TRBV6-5,CASRLGGERQVSPLHF
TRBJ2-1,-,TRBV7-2,CASSPRGAVSNEQFF
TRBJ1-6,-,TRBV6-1,CASVDSYNSPLHF
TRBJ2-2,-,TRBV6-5,CASSRTGQREVNTGELFF
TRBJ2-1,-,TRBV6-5,CASSYSPPGGLADNEQFF
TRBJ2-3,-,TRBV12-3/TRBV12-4,CASGGTTDTQYF
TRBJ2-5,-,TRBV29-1,CSVLANQETQYF
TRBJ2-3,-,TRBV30,CAWTFGGSGADTQYF
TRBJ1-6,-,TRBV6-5,CASSYRKMGSPLHF
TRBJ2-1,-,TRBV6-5,CASSLGGGSSYNEQFF
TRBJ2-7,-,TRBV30,CAWLGRGPFYEQYF
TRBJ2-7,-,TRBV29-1,CSGLTGYEQYF
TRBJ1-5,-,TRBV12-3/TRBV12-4,CASSTGTRGQPQHF
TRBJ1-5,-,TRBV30,CAWSVRSAQPQHF
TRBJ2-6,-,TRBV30,CAWDHLSGANVLTF
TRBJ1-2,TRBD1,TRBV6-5,CASSSPGRGHGYTF
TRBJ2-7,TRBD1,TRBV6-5,CASRHRDRGTYEQYF
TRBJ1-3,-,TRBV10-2,CASWGSPGNTIYF